This TCR beta chain was observed in a study of blood T cells in healthy people across ages (dated by TCRdb to between 2015 and 2016). Some background on the complete study: In model experiments, template switching captured about one uniquely barcoded TCR beta cDNA molecule for every two T cells. To track age-related changes in TCR beta repertoire diversity, the study relied on deep sequencing normalized with unique cDNA molecular identifiers. Four age groups were formed from the donors: young (average roughly 16 years), middle-aged (more than 35), aged (approximately 60) and long-lived (about 80). To avoid experimental bias, donors of different ages were randomly spread across the sequencing lanes. For two donors (one aged 18 to 29 and one aged 80 or older), the study analyzed two additional independent replicas of 1 million unique cDNA reads from the same blood draw. General study outcomes and caveats: Because donor CMV infection status was unknown, age-related changes in expanded clonotypes were potentially confounded. Observed TCR beta diversity correlated strongly with the percentage of naive T cells measured by flow cytometry. Compared with the aged group, the long-lived group had more naive CD4+ T cells, fewer expanded clones and increased TCR diversity, suggesting age selection. Because profiling used bulk unsorted PBMCs, naive and antigen-experienced compartments could not be compared conclusively. Estimates of total diversity from one million sequenced T cells were regarded as lower bounds and underestimates. As age increased, observed TCR beta diversity per million T cells dropped in a roughly linear way, and a significant reduction was already evident by age around 41.

Sequences SEHNR (CDR1) and FQNEAQ (CDR2) are obtained from the germline V gene (reference sequence). Spanning cysteine to phenylalanine, the CDR3 consists of 15 amino acids. The only DNA kept is the CDR3, 45 bases in frame from the first base. Trimming accounts for 4 bases at V and 4 bases at J, while the number of junction bases matched to no gene is 7. Donors were 39 systemically healthy Caucasian individuals from Russia aged roughly 6 to 90 years. Roughly 11 milliliters of peripheral blood were drawn from each donor into EDTA-treated Vacutainer tubes. Ficoll-Paque density-gradient centrifugation was used to isolate PBMCs, with at least 6.5 million per sample. Trizol reagent was used to extract total RNA from the PBMCs, yielding at least 5 micrograms per sample. For every donor, flow cytometry on a PBMC aliquot measured the percentage of naive CD45RAhigh/CD27high T cells. Library creation used 5' RACE. TCRdb shows the sequencer as Illumina HiSeq 2500. A second PCR of about 6 to 11 cycles was performed with a sample-barcoded 5' primer and a J-beta primer mix. Each TCR beta cDNA molecule received a unique molecular identifier from a template-switch 5' adaptor carrying 12 random nucleotides. At least 2.5 million CDR3-containing paired-end reads were obtained from each sample. All of the RNA was converted into first-strand cDNA using the Mint cDNA synthesis kit, with a TRBC-specific oligonucleotide serving as the primer. All cDNA was treated with uracil-DNA glycosylase and then went through a first 18-cycle PCR with the universal primers M1SS and BC2_uni_R. The authors' analysis ran thus. Normalization of each sample was performed by random selection of 1 million high-quality reads, each carrying a distinct molecular identifier. Instead of being binned into consensus sequences, reads with shared molecular identifiers were discarded. MiTCR, with a Q25 quality threshold and the strictest error-elimination algorithm, was used for CDR3 identification, clonotype clustering and error correction. A nonparametric unseen species model with Euler transformation was used to estimate lower-bound total TCR beta diversity. TCRdb handled the public reads itself, with Q25 trimming in fastp and clone calling in MiXCR, and kept productive beta chains. Each entry merges the rows of one CDR3 protein and shows their most common DNA and genes. The V and J calls, along with clone size, are taken from TCRdb and not from the paper's own processing. For this sample there are hundreds of thousands of distinct CDR3 sequences; just over 55% appear just once. Together, the top ten hold roughly 24% of the sample.

In the case of this clonotype: Its antigen is still unknown. No much larger clonotype is one base removed from it; base qualities were not supplied.

This receptor was identified in a man aged 35-49 years in good health. Sequenced material: blood. The sequence is built from TRBV7-9 and TRBJ2-3; TRBD2 lines up with 8 middle nucleotides. The CDR3 is CASSSTPTSADTQYF. The sequence in DNA is TGTGCCAGCAGCTCAACTCCGACTAGCGCAGATACGCAGTATTTT.